This T cell receptor (beta chain) was captured by sequencing in a study of PD-1 blockade in classical Hodgkin lymphoma. Whole-study context: Patients were dosed intravenously with nivolumab at 3 mg/kg every 2 weeks. Whole-study results and caveats: Partial responders and progressors had significantly lower baseline TCR diversity. Reports indicated that newly diagnosed patients had lower baseline TCR diversity than healthy donors did.

As regards this clone: Its target is unknown.

The table came from immunoSEQ multiplex PCR; TCRdb's copy has only in-frame clones and leaves some out. The table records 150,000 or so clones, approximately 81% of them present only once. Brentuximab vedotin exposure varied, and every patient relapsed after autologous stem cell transplantation. CDR3 length equals 15 residues. The germline V gene encodes CDR1 LGHNA and CDR2 YNFKEQ. Trimming removed 5 bases from V and 8 bases from J; junction bases left unmatched: 12. The source of this sequence is a human donor with classical Hodgkin lymphoma. V gene TRBV4-2 combines with J gene TRBJ1-3, with 7 bases fitting TRBD1. This specimen was peripheral blood mononuclear cells (PBMCs), taken before the second cycle of nivolumab. The CDR3 protein is CASSSMTGSKDTIYF. CDR3 DNA: TGTGCCAGCAGCTCCATGACAGGGTCTAAGGACACCATATATTTT.